One sample yielded the 21 T cell receptor beta chains listed below, sequenced in a study of cytotoxic CD8 clonotypes in ibrutinib-treated CLL. Assay used: immunoSEQ multiplex PCR; TCRdb lists only in-frame clones, some missing. Of fewer than 45,000 clones in the sample, 49% were seen once. Source: PBMCs, taken before ibrutinib treatment. Receptors were obtained from a human donor with chronic lymphocytic leukemia.

This clone was detected only a few times. V and J are TRBV10-3 and TRBJ1-5; D is possibly TRBD1 (5 bases). CDR1 ENHRY and CDR2 SYGVKD come from the germline V gene. The CDR3 is 18 residues long. V lost 4 bases, J lost 5 bases, and 24 bases lay in between. The CDR3 DNA is TGTGCCATCAGTGGGGCCCTAATTACGGGACCAAGGGATCAGCCCCAGCATTTT. Amino acid sequence: CAISGALITGPRDQPQHF.

The chain joins TRBV18 to TRBJ1-2, with 7 positions matching TRBD1. The CDR3 length is 13 residues. Per the germline V gene, CDR1 is KGHSH and CDR2 is LQKENI. V was clipped by 4 bases and J by 2 bases; unmatched bases: 1. CDR3 sequence reads: CASSQDRNYGYTF. CDR3 sequence (DNA): TGTGCCAGCTCACAGGACAGGAACTATGGCTACACCTTC.

V usage is TRBV13 and J usage is TRBJ1-1; D possibly corresponds to TRBD1 (5 bases). The CDR3 contains 13 residues. Per the germline V gene, CDR1 is PRHDT and CDR2 is FYEKMQ (reference sequence). V lost 9 bases and J lost 1, with 12 bases in between. The CDR3 protein is CASGRGRNTEAFF. The CDR3 DNA reads as TGTGCCAGTGGAAGGGGACGGAACACTGAAGCTTTCTTT.

The chain recombines TRBV5-1 with TRBJ1-6, with 7 bases fitting TRBD1. J gave up 0 bases and V 2 bases, and 2 bases lay outside the gene matches. The V gene's germline CDR1 is SGHRS and CDR2 YFSETQ. This CDR3 spans 16 amino acids. The CDR3 nucleotides are TGCGCCAGCAGCTTCACAGGGGACTCCTATAATTCACCCCTCCACTTT. It translates to CASSFTGDSYNSPLHF.

The rearrangement joins TRBV15 to TRBJ2-1; D is uncertain. V was trimmed by 1 base and J by 0 bases, leaving 7 bases between them. Germline values: CDR1 LNHNV, CDR2 YYDKDF (reference sequence). This CDR3 spans 15 amino acids. This chain's CDR3 is CATSRGLGSYNEQFF. The CDR3 DNA follows: TGTGCCACCAGCAGAGGCTTAGGCTCCTACAATGAGCAGTTCTTC.

The V gene is TRBV5-4, the J gene TRBJ1-3; D perhaps matches TRBD1 (6 bases). CDR1 and CDR2 (germline): SGHNT, YYREEE (reference sequence). The CDR3 contains 14 residues. Trimming removed 2 bases from V and 2 bases from J, with 8 bases in between. CDR3 in amino acids: CASSFNRAGNTIYF. The CDR3 DNA follows: TGTGCCAGCAGCTTTAACAGGGCTGGAAACACCATATATTTT.

The chain is built from TRBV5-4 and TRBJ2-2; D call uncertain. Germline CDR1 reads SGHNT; CDR2 reads YYREEE (reference sequence). The CDR3 runs to 14 residues. With 2 bases removed from V and 0 bases from J, the gap between germline ends came to 5 bases. CDR3 amino acids: CASSFVSNTGELFF. The CDR3 coding sequence is TGTGCCAGCAGCTTTGTTTCGAACACCGGGGAGCTGTTTTTT.

V is TRBV6-5 and J is TRBJ2-5; D ambiguous. The CDR3 contains 14 residues. The V end lost 1 base, the J end lost 2 bases, and 8 bases lay between the germline ends. Germline CDR1 reads MNHEY; CDR2 reads SVGAGI. The CDR3 coding sequence is TGTGCCAGCAGTTACTGGGGATTGCAAGAGACCCAGTACTTC. This codes for CASSYWGLQETQYF.

At least ten counts were recorded for this clone. The chain is built from TRBV6-4 and TRBJ2-5; D perhaps matches TRBD2 (7 bases). The CDR3 contains 15 residues. Trimming stripped 0 bases from V and 3 bases from J, with 11 bases between. Germline V gives CDR1 MRHNA, CDR2 SNTAGT. CDR3 sequence (DNA): TGTGCCAGCAGTGACTCCAGCGGGACAAAAGAGACCCAGTACTTC. Its protein product is CASSDSSGTKETQYF.

This sequence joins TRBV7-9 and TRBJ1-5; no reliable D call. With 1 base removed from V and 3 bases from J, the gap between germline ends came to 7 bases. This CDR3 has 14 amino acids. Germline V gene lookup returns CDR1 SEHNR and CDR2 FQNEAQ (reference sequence). The CDR3 is CASSLGLINQPQHF. CDR3 nucleotide sequence: TGTGCCAGCAGCTTAGGACTTATCAATCAGCCCCAGCATTTT.

The chain combines TRBV29-1 with TRBJ2-5; D is unclear. Trimming left V 5 bases short and J 1 base short, with 14 bases between. Germline CDR1 reads SQVTM; CDR2 reads ANQGSEA. The CDR3 runs 14 residues. The CDR3 is CSVLGLGFQETQYF. DNA for the CDR3: TGCAGCGTTTTAGGGTTGGGGTTCCAAGAGACCCAGTACTTC.

This clone was counted a single time. The rearrangement uses TRBV12-5 and TRBJ1-1; D uncertain. The germline gives CDR1 LGHNT, CDR2 FRNRAP. The CDR3 loop spans 13 amino acids. Trimming took 2 bases from V and 0 from J, leaving 4 bases between them. The CDR3, as DNA: TGTGCTAGTGGTTTGATGATGAACACTGAAGCTTTCTTT. Translation gives CASGLMMNTEAFF.

The chain is built from TRBV12-2 and TRBJ1-5. TRBV12-2 is a known pseudogene. The CDR3 is 19 amino acids. This CDR3 reads CASRLGFWQGRGGNQPQHF. The CDR3 DNA follows: TGTGCAAGTCGCTTAGGATTCTGGCAGGGAAGGGGGGGCAATCAGCCCCAGCATTTT.

CDR3 in amino acids: CASSRGTGSYEQYF. In DNA form, the CDR3 reads TGCGCCAGCAGCCGAGGGACTGGATCCTACGAGCAGTACTTC. The chain recombines TRBV4-1 with TRBJ2-7; D may be TRBD2 (6 bases). V lost 4 bases, J lost 1 base, and 11 bases lay in between. The germline V gene has CDR1 MGHRA and CDR2 YSYEKL. The CDR3 has 14 residues.

The chain joins TRBV7-9 to TRBJ1-4; tentatively, D is TRBD1 (5 bases). CDR1 is SEHNR, CDR2 FQNEAQ, per germline (reference sequence). CDR3 size: 14 residues. The V gene lost 1 base and the J gene lost 6 bases, with 9 bases spanning the gap. In DNA, the CDR3 is TGTGCCAGCAGCTTAGGGGCGGGGGATGAAAAACTGTTTTTT. As protein: CASSLGAGDEKLFF.

The chain carries TRBV6-4 and TRBJ1-1, with D perhaps matching TRBD1 (5 bases). The ends were cut back, 4 bases at V and 0 bases at J, with 9 bases in the middle. Germline V gene lookup returns CDR1 MRHNA and CDR2 SNTAGT. This CDR3 has 14 amino acids. CDR3 residues: CASSGGTVNTEAFF. DNA for the CDR3: TGTGCCAGCAGTGGGGGGACGGTGAACACTGAAGCTTTCTTT.

The CDR3 DNA follows: TGTGCCTGGTGCCACAGGGACGGAAACACCATATATTTT. Encoded protein: CAWCHRDGNTIYF. V is TRBV30 and J is TRBJ1-3; perhaps TRBD1 as D (6 bases). In germline, CDR1 is GTSNPN, CDR2 SVGIG (reference sequence). The germline V and J ends were trimmed by 5 bases and 4 bases, with 12 bases remaining between them. The CDR3 runs to 13 residues.

The V call is TRBV5-1, the J call TRBJ1-5, with D perhaps matching TRBD1 (6 bases). Trimming took 0 bases from V and 6 from J, leaving 16 bases between them. Looked up from germline, CDR1 is SGHRS and CDR2 is YFSETQ. The CDR3 loop spans 16 amino acids. The CDR3 coding sequence is TGCGCCAGCAGCTTGGATCCAGGGGACCTGGGTCAGCCCCAGCATTTT. This sequence encodes CASSLDPGDLGQPQHF. The full variable domain, rest sourced from reference TRBV5-1 and TRBJ1-5, is KAGVTQTPRYLIKTRGQQVTLSCSPISGHRSVSWYQQTPGQGLQFLFEYFSETQRNKGNFPGRFSGRQFSNSRSEMNVSTLELGDSALYLCASSLDPGDLGQPQHFGDGTRLSIL.

The rearrangement links TRBV2 to TRBJ1-6, with a possible D match to TRBD1 (6 bases). The CDR3 is made up of 13 amino acids. Trimming removed 5 bases from V and 10 bases from J, with 12 bases in between. CDR1 and CDR2 from the germline V gene are SNHLY and FYNNEI. CDR3 sequence (DNA): TGTGCCAGCAGTCAGGGGATGGTCTCACCCCTCCACTTT. Encoded protein: CASSQGMVSPLHF.

This clone has just a few counts. This chain connects TRBV6-5 to TRBJ1-1; the D gene is possibly TRBD1 (6 bases). The CDR3 loop spans 12 amino acids. V lost 5 bases, J lost 5 bases, and 9 bases lay in between. CDR1 is MNHEY, CDR2 SVGAGI, per germline. The CDR3, as DNA: TGTGCCAGCAGTGGACAGCTAACTGAAGCTTTCTTT. It codes for CASSGQLTEAFF.

The genes are TRBV5-1 and TRBJ1-3; 7 bases are shared with TRBD1. This CDR3 comprises 14 residues. V lost 3 bases to trimming and J lost 1 base; unmatched junction nucleotides: 1. The germline V gene encodes CDR1 SGHRS and CDR2 YFSETQ. The CDR3, as DNA: TGCGCCAGCAGCTGGACAGGTTCTGGAAACACCATATATTTT. Encoded protein: CASSWTGSGNTIYF.